Below, 8 T cell receptor beta chains from the same sample are listed, as sequenced in a study of cytomegalovirus exposure and HLA in healthy donors. PCR amplification relied on 60 Vbeta primers (plus 13 Jbeta primers). The protocol was immunoSEQ multiplex PCR, while the TCRdb copy is restricted to in-frame clones and leaves out a portion. The sample has 150,000 to 200,000 clones; roughly 80% are singletons. The sequenced material came from PBMCs. These receptors were taken from a young woman in good health and CMV-seronegative.

The chain combines TRBV5-4 with TRBJ2-5; the match to TRBD2 covers 8 bases. J lost 5 bases, V lost 1 base, and 7 bases had no gene match. The CDR3 length is 15 residues. Per the germline V gene, CDR1 is SGHNT and CDR2 is YYREEE (reference sequence). In DNA form, the CDR3 reads TGTGCCAGCAGCTTGAACCAGCGGGAGCGGGAGACCCAGTACTTC. Its translation is CASSLNQRERETQYF.

The rearrangement links TRBV28 to TRBJ1-4; 11 positions agree with TRBD1. Germline-derived CDR1 and CDR2 are MDHEN and SYDVKM. V lost 6 bases, J lost 4 bases, and 1 base stayed unmatched. CDR3 size: 14 residues. CDR3 nucleotide sequence: TGTGCCAGCAGGGGGACAGGGGGTAATGAAAAACTGTTTTTT. Translation gives CASRGTGGNEKLFF.

A single count supports this clone. The chain joins TRBV4-3 to TRBJ2-3; 11 bases line up with TRBD2. Losses at the gene ends were 4 bases for V and 0 bases for J; bases not matched to a gene: 12. The CDR3 spans 19 residues. The germline V gene has CDR1 LGHNA and CDR2 YSLEER. Here the CDR3 DNA reads TGCGCCAGCAGCCGTGAACCTGGTACTAGCGGGGGTAGCACAGATACGCAGTATTTT. Translation: CASSREPGTSGGSTDTQYF.

The rearrangement uses TRBV9 and TRBJ2-5; D perhaps matches TRBD1 (6 bases). V was pared by 3 bases and J by 4 bases, with 19 bases between. The CDR3 has 16 residues. Germline lookup yields CDR1 SGDLS and CDR2 YYNGEE. The CDR3 spells CASSAYRVTTLETQYF. CDR3 nucleotides: TGTGCCAGCAGCGCCTACAGGGTTACCACGTTAGAGACCCAGTACTTC.

CDR3 region: CASSEAGRGSTGELFF. CDR3 nucleotides: TGCGCCAGCAGTGAGGCCGGTAGGGGGAGCACCGGGGAGCTGTTTTTT. V gene TRBV10-2 combines with J gene TRBJ2-2; D possibly corresponds to TRBD1 (6 bases). Trimming removed 2 bases from V and 4 bases from J, with 14 bases in between. The CDR3 consists of 16 residues. Looked up from germline, CDR1 is WSHSY and CDR2 is SAAADI.

In nucleotides, the CDR3 is TGCGCCAGCAGCCTAACTAGCGGGAACACCGGGGAGCTGTTTTTT. Translating it yields CASSLTSGNTGELFF. The chain joins TRBV4-3 to TRBJ2-2; 8 bases are a match to TRBD2. J was trimmed by 1 base and V by 4 bases; bases with no gene match: 2. Germline CDR1 and CDR2: LGHNA and YSLEER. This CDR3 is built from 15 residues.

The chain carries TRBV19 and TRBJ1-1; 8 nucleotides agree with TRBD1. The V and J ends lost 5 bases and 6 bases, in that order; junction bases with no gene match: 5. Germline assignment: CDR1 LNHDA and CDR2 SQIVND (reference sequence). The CDR3 has 13 residues. The CDR3 is CASSLQGAAEAFF. CDR3 in DNA: TGTGCCAGTAGTCTGCAGGGGGCGGCTGAAGCTTTCTTT. Full variable domain (missing parts from reference TRBV19 and TRBJ1-1): DGGITQSPKYLFRKEGQNVTLSCEQNLNHDAMYWYRQDPGQGLRLIYYSQIVNDFQKGDIAEGYSVSREKKESFPLTVTSAQKNPTAFYLCASSLQGAAEAFFGQGTRLTVV.

This chain joins TRBV28 and TRBJ2-7; 8 bases are shared with TRBD1. The CDR3 totals 13 residues. The V and J ends lost 7 bases and 3 bases, in that order; junction bases with no gene match: 5. CDR1 and CDR2 from the germline V gene are MDHEN and SYDVKM. The CDR3 DNA follows: TGTGCCAGCAACACTGACAGGGGCTACGAGCAGTACGTC. It is translated as CASNTDRGYEQYV.